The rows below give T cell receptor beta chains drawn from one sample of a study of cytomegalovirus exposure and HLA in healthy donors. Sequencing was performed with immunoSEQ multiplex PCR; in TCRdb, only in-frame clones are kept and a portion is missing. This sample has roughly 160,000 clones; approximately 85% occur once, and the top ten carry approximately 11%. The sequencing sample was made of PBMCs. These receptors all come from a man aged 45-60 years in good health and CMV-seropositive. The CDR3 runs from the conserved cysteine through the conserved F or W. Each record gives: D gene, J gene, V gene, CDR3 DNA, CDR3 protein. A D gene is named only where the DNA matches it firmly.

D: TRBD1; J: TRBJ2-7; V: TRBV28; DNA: TGTGCCAGTAGGACAGGGGCGATCTACGAGCAGTACTTC; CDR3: CASRTGAIYEQYF
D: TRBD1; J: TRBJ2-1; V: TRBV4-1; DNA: TGCGCCAGCAGCCAAGATTTGGGGACAGGGGCGGACAATGAGCAGTTCTTC; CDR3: CASSQDLGTGADNEQFF
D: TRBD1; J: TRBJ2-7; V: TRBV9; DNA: TGTGCCAGCAGCGTAGGAGTCGGGACAGTCTCCTACGAGCAGTACTTC; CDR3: CASSVGVGTVSYEQYF
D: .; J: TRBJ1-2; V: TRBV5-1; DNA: TGCGCCAGCAGCTCGGGGGGCGCACCGTATGGCTACACCTTC; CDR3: CASSSGGAPYGYTF
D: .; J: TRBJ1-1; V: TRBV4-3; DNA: TGCGCCAGCAGCCCTATTGGTGGGGCGAACACTGAAGCTTTCTTT; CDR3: CASSPIGGANTEAFF
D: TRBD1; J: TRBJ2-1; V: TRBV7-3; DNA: TGTGCCAGCAGCCCCAGGGGCAGGGGGTACTCCTACAATGAGCAGTTCTTC; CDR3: CASSPRGRGYSYNEQFF
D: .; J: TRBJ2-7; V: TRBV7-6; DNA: TGTGCCAGCAGCTTAGGGCAAGGGGGGGATAGCTCCTACGAGCAGTACTTC; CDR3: CASSLGQGGDSSYEQYF
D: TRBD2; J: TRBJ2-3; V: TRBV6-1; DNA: TGTGCCAGCAGTGGGCGACTAGCGGGGGGAAAAGATACGCAGTATTTT; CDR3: CASSGRLAGGKDTQYF
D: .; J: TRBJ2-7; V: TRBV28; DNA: TGTGCCAGCAGTTCGACAGTTTACGAGCAGTACTTC; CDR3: CASSSTVYEQYF
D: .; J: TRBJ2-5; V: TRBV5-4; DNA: TGTGCCAGCAGCTTGGCCGCAGTGGGCGAGACCCAGTACTTC; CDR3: CASSLAAVGETQYF
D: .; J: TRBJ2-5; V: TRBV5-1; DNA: TGCGCCAGCAGCATAGGACAAAAAGAGACCCAGTACTTC; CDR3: CASSIGQKETQYF
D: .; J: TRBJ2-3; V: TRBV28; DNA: TGTGCCAGCAGTTTTGCGCCTTACAGGGCCAGCACAGATACGCAGTATTTT; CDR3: CASSFAPYRASTDTQYF
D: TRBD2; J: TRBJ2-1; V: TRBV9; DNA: TGTGCCAGCACCAGCGGGAAGTGTAGTGAGCAGTTCTTC; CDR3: CASTSGKCSEQFF
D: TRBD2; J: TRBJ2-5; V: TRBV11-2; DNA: TGTGCCAGCAGCTTAGGGCTAGCGGGGCCCCAAGAGACCCAGTACTTC; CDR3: CASSLGLAGPQETQYF
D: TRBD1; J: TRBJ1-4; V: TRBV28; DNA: TGTGCCAGCAGTATAGCAGGGGGCGAGCTGTTTTTT; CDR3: CASSIAGGELFF
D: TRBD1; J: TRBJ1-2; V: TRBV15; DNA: TGTGCCACCAGCCGAGGGACAGATTGGACCCTCTATGGCTACACCTTC; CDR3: CATSRGTDWTLYGYTF
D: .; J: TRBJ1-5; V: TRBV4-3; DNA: TGCGCCAGCAGCCGGGGAGCGGGAGGGCCCTCCACAGATACGCAGCATTTT; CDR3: CASSRGAGGPSTDTQHF
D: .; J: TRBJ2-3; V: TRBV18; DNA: TGTGCCAGCTCACCAGTGAGTCCGGGGGGCCTCACAGATACGCAGTATTTT; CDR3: CASSPVSPGGLTDTQYF
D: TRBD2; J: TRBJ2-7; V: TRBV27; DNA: TGTGCCAGCAGTTTACTTGCTAGCGGCTCCTACGAGCAGTACTTC; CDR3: CASSLLASGSYEQYF
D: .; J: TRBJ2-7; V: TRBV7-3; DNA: TGTGCCAGCATCGGGTCAAGGGGCAGGGCTAGTTACGAGCAGTACTTC; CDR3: CASIGSRGRASYEQYF
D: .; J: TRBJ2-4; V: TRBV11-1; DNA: TGTGCCAGCAGCTTAGAGGGGGACAAGACCAACATTCAGTACTTC; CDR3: CASSLEGDKTNIQYF
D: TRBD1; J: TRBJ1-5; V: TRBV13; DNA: TGTGCCAGCAGCTCAACCTCAGACAGGGAGTTTAATAGCAATCAGCCCCAGCATTTT; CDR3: CASSSTSDREFNSNQPQHF
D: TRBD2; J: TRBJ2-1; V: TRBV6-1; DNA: TGTGCCAGCAGTGAATTTTCTAGCGGGAATGAGCAGTTCTTC; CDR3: CASSEFSSGNEQFF